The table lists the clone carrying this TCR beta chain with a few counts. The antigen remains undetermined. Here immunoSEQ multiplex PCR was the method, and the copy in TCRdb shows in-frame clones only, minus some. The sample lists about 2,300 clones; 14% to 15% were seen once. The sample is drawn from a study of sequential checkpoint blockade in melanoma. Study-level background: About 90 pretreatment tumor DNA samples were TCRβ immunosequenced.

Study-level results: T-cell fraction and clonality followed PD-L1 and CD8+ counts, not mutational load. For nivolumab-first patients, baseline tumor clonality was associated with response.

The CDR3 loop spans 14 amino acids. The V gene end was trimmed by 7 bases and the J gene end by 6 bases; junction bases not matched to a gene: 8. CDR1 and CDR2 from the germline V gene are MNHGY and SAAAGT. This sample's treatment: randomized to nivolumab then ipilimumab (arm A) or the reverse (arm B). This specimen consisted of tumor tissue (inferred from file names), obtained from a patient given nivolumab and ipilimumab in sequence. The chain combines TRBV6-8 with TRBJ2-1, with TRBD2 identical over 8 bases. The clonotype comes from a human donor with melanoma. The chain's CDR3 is CASTPGLVGNEQFF. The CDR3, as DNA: TGTGCCAGCACCCCGGGACTAGTCGGCAATGAGCAGTTCTTC.